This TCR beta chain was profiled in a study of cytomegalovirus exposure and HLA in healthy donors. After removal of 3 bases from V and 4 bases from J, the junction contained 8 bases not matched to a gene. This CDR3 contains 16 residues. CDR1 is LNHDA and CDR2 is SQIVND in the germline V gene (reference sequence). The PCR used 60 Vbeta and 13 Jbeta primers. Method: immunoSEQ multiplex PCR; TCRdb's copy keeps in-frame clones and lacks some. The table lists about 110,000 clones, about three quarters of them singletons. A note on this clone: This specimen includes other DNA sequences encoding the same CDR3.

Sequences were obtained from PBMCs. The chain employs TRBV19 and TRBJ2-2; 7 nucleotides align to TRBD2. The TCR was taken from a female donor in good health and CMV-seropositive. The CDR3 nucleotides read TGTGCCAGTAGTATTCTTCGCGGGAGAGGCACCGGGGAGCTGTTTTTT. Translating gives CASSILRGRGTGELFF.